This T cell receptor (beta chain) was recorded in a study of cytomegalovirus exposure and HLA in healthy donors. Trimming cost V 1 base and J 5 bases, with 11 bases left between them. The germline V gene has CDR1 MGHRA and CDR2 YSYEKL. This CDR3 has 14 amino acids. The primer mix had 60 Vbeta and 13 Jbeta primers. Produced via immunoSEQ multiplex PCR; TCRdb's table is partial and in-frame only. The repertoire has under 150,000 clones, 70% to 85% of them found once; the top ten carry roughly 1.8%. This clonotype was sampled from a man between 18 and 35 years old in good health and CMV-seronegative. This chain connects TRBV4-1 to TRBJ1-1; the D gene is possibly TRBD1 (5 bases). Input material: PBMCs. The CDR3 bases are TGCGCCAGCAGCCAAGCATGGGCAGGGACTGAAGCTTTCTTT. It yields the protein CASSQAWAGTEAFF.